This paragraph reports one T cell receptor beta chain. The assay was immunoSEQ multiplex PCR, and TCRdb's table has in-frame clones only and misses some. The sample yields 30,000 to 40,000 clones, over 75% seen once. Trimming pared 6 bases from V and 0 bases from J, leaving 5 bases between. Per germline, CDR1 MNHNS and CDR2 SASEGT. The CDR3 loop spans 12 amino acids. This sample was taken from a study of STAT5B mutations in CD4+ large granular lymphocyte leukemia. Source material: CD4+ T cells from blood buffy coats. The rearrangement links TRBV6-1 to TRBJ1-1; D unclear. This TCR was recovered from a human donor in good health. The CDR3 DNA reads as TGTGCCAGCAGACCCTTGAACACTGAAGCTTTCTTT. The encoded protein is CASRPLNTEAFF.